The T cell receptor beta chain described here comes from a study of shared clonotypes between healthy human individuals. On the study more broadly: Three men and two women, aged 18 to 49, were donors. Study-wide findings and caveats: Rarefaction showed that sequencing of sorted subsets was incomplete (despite large depth).

Free of recent acute infections or vaccinations, the donors were healthy HIV-negative adults. CD8 memory comprised CD45RO+ plus CCR7-negative CD45RA+ TemRA cells. Concerning this clone itself: The antigen remains unidentified.

CDR1 and CDR2 from the germline V gene are MNHEY and SMNVEV (reference sequence). The CDR3 covers 14 residues. J lost 11 bases, V lost 5 bases, and 11 bases had no gene match. Sequenced by immunoSEQ multiplex PCR; TCRdb stores in-frame clones only, minus some. The sample records about 330,000 clones, 80% to 90% being singletons. This clonotype was obtained from a man younger than 35 in good health. The sample taken for sequencing was memory CD8+ T cells sorted from blood. The subset is: CD45RO+ cells pooled with CCR7-negative TemRA cells. V is TRBV27 and J is TRBJ1-5; 8 bases agree with TRBD1. CDR3 sequence reads: CASSQTGAMGAQHF. CDR3 sequence (DNA): TGTGCCAGCAGTCAGACAGGGGCTATGGGAGCCCAGCATTTT.